This T cell receptor (beta chain) was sequenced for a study of control samples from healthy donors and cancer patients. The CDR3 extends over 12 amino acids. Trimming took off 6 bases at V and 5 bases at J, with 10 bases between the two ends. The germline V gene has CDR1 MDHEN and CDR2 SYDVKM. Measured with immunoSEQ multiplex PCR; TCRdb has only the in-frame clones, and not every one. Of roughly 220,000 clones listed, roughly 94% were seen once; the top ten hold around 1.5%. The sequencing sample was made of blood. The source is a man in his fifties in good health. The chain employs TRBV28 and TRBJ1-2, with D unresolved. This chain's CDR3 is CASRLGGYGYTF. The CDR3 DNA reads as TGTGCCAGCAGGCTGGGAGGATATGGCTACACCTTC.